Presented here are 25 T cell receptor beta chains from one specimen sequenced in a study of blood T cell repertoires in COVID-19. Generated by immunoSEQ multiplex PCR, the TCRdb table keeps only in-frame clones and is missing some. The table shows 200,000 or so clones, with about four fifths occurring only once. Source material: peripheral blood. The receptors were sampled from a woman older than 75 with COVID-19, enrolled during active disease.

The chain carries TRBV7-9 and TRBJ2-4; weak D call: TRBD1 (6 bases). V lost 4 bases and J 4 bases, leaving 14 bases between the germline ends. This CDR3 is 15 amino acids long. Germline loops: CDR1 SEHNR, CDR2 FQNEAQ (reference sequence). CDR3 nucleotide sequence: TGTGCCAGCAGCTCCGACAGGAGATTAAAAAACATTCAGTACTTC. Protein product: CASSSDRRLKNIQYF.

This clone was detected once. V is TRBV19 and J is TRBJ2-6; 8 nucleotides match TRBD1. In germline, CDR1 is LNHDA, CDR2 SQIVND (reference sequence). The length of the CDR3 is 17 residues. The trim removed 5 bases at V and 2 bases at J, leaving 8 bases unmatched. CDR3 sequence reads: CASSGTQGGPGANVLTF. DNA of the CDR3: TGTGCCAGTAGTGGAACACAGGGGGGCCCTGGGGCCAACGTCCTGACTTTC.

The chain recombines TRBV7-3 with TRBJ2-3; a possible D gene is TRBD2 (7 bases). Between the trimmed V and J ends, which lost 2 bases and 4 bases, there was a span of 13 bases. The CDR3 covers 15 residues. The V gene's germline CDR1 is SGHTA and CDR2 FQGTGA. The CDR3 sequence: CASSLQGGGADTQYF. Here the CDR3 DNA reads TGTGCCAGCAGCTTACAGGGCGGGGGCGCAGATACGCAGTATTTT. The full variable domain, completed using reference TRBV7-3 and TRBJ2-3, is GAGVSQTPSNKVTEKGKYVELRCDPISGHTALYWYRQSLGQGPEFLIYFQGTGAADDSGLPNDRFFAVRPEGSVSTLKIQRTERGDSAVYLCASSLQGGGADTQYFGPGTRLTVL.

V and J are TRBV28 and TRBJ2-7; the match to TRBD1 covers 10 bases. CDR1 and CDR2 from the germline V gene are MDHEN and SYDVKM. The CDR3 loop spans 17 amino acids. Trimming removed 6 bases from V and 5 bases from J; junction bases left unmatched: 16. CDR3 residues: CASSLGRGAGTGDEQYF. The DNA of the CDR3 is TGTGCCAGCAGCTTAGGAAGGGGCGCCGGGACAGGGGACGAGCAGTACTTC.

This chain links TRBV28 with TRBJ1-5; TRBD1 agrees at 10 bases. The CDR3 is 18 residues long. The germline V gene has CDR1 MDHEN and CDR2 SYDVKM. Losses at the gene ends were 7 bases for V and 0 bases for J; bases not matched to a gene: 12. CDR3 in DNA: TGTGCCAGCACCAAACCGACAGGGGGCAGGTATAGCAATCAGCCCCAGCATTTT. Amino acids: CASTKPTGGRYSNQPQHF.

About this clone itself: This sample includes further DNA sequences coding for the same CDR3. J is TRBJ1-2 and V is TRBV6-1, with D perhaps matching TRBD1 (5 bases). V was shortened by 3 bases and J by 1 base, with 9 bases between the two germline ends. CDR1 is MNHNS and CDR2 is SASEGT in the germline V gene. The CDR3 is 14 amino acids. CDR3 coding DNA: TGTGCCAGCAGTGAGGGGGGGAGTAACTATGGCTACACCTTC. Its protein product is CASSEGGSNYGYTF.

In its sample, this clone was seen a few times. The gene calls are TRBV18 and TRBJ2-2; 10 positions agree with TRBD2. The ends lost 0 bases at V and 7 bases at J; junction bases unmatched: 8. The CDR3 contains 17 residues. The germline V gene encodes CDR1 KGHSH and CDR2 LQKENI. The chain's CDR3 is CASSPPSSGRAVGELFF. In DNA, the CDR3 is TGTGCCAGCTCACCACCCTCCAGCGGGAGGGCCGTCGGGGAGCTGTTTTTT.

The sample holds a few counts of this clone. This chain uses TRBV3-1 (or the pseudogene TRBV3-2) with TRBJ2-1; TRBD1 matches at 9 bases. The CDR3 contains 15 residues. Looked up from germline, CDR1 is LGHDT and CDR2 is YNNKEL (reference sequence). The V and J ends lost 4 bases and 3 bases, in that order; junction bases with no gene match: 4. CDR3 region: CASSRDRGYYNEQFF. CDR3 bases: TGTGCCAGCAGCCGCGACAGGGGGTACTACAATGAGCAGTTCTTC.

This sequence joins TRBV4-1 and TRBJ2-1, with TRBD2 identical over 9 bases. CDR1 and CDR2 from the germline V gene are MGHRA and YSYEKL. V gave up 1 base and J gave up 2 bases; unmatched junction bases: 6. The CDR3 contains 17 residues. The CDR3 DNA follows: TGCGCCAGCAGCCAAGTTCCGGCGGGGGGGCCCTACAATGAGCAGTTCTTC. This codes for CASSQVPAGGPYNEQFF.

This rearrangement joins TRBV19 to TRBJ1-2; D ambiguous. Germline CDR1 is LNHDA and CDR2 is SQIVND (reference sequence). Trimming removed 3 bases from V and 7 bases from J, with 15 bases in between. The CDR3 loop spans 14 amino acids. The chain's CDR3 is CASSIRPGATGYTF. The CDR3 DNA reads TGTGCCAGTAGTATTAGGCCGGGAGCCACTGGCTACACCTTC.

The chain uses TRBV4-3 and TRBJ1-2; 7 positions match TRBD1. Germline lookup yields CDR1 LGHNA and CDR2 YSLEER. The CDR3 contains 14 residues. The V segment lost 0 bases and the J segment 4 bases; nucleotides outside the gene matches: 2. The CDR3 sequence: CASSQDAGGYGYTF. CDR3 in DNA: TGCGCCAGCAGCCAAGATGCAGGGGGCTATGGCTACACCTTC.

CDR3 nucleotides: TGTGCCAGCAGCAAAAGTAATGGGACAGTCCTCTACGAGCAGTACTTC. This translates into CASSKSNGTVLYEQYF. V usage is TRBV21-1 and J usage is TRBJ2-7; TRBD1 is the table's D call, not checked against the DNA. TRBV21-1 has pseudogene status. The CDR3 spans 16 residues.

The V and J genes are TRBV28 and TRBJ1-1, with 9 bases identical to TRBD1. Germline CDR1 MDHEN, CDR2 SYDVKM. There are 13 residues in the CDR3. V was pared by 3 bases and J by 7 bases, with 3 bases of the junction left unmatched. DNA of the CDR3: TGTGCCAGCAGTTTGGGACAGGGACTTGAAGCTTTCTTT. Amino acids: CASSLGQGLEAFF.

This clone showed up just a few times. The chain has TRBV6-4 and TRBJ2-1; D perhaps matches TRBD2 (6 bases). Germline V gene data show CDR1 as MRHNA and CDR2 as SNTAGT. The CDR3 runs 14 residues. V shed 3 bases and J shed 4 bases, with 10 bases lying between them. CDR3 residues: CASSESGRYNEQFF. In DNA form, the CDR3 reads TGTGCCAGCAGTGAGAGTGGGAGGTACAATGAGCAGTTCTTC.

CDR3 nucleotides: TGTGCCAGCAGTGAAGGGCGGGGGCTGGGGCAGTACTTC. Protein: CASSEGRGLGQYF. V gene TRBV2 combines with J gene TRBJ2-7, with D perhaps matching TRBD2 (7 bases). The CDR3 totals 13 residues. In germline, CDR1 is SNHLY, CDR2 FYNNEI. V gave up 1 base and J gave up 9 bases, with 13 bases separating them.

The chain joins TRBV24-1 to TRBJ2-3, with unresolved D. Trimming shortened V by 2 bases and J by 6 bases, and 14 bases separated the two germline ends. CDR1 KGHDR and CDR2 SFDVKD come from the germline V gene. The CDR3 sequence is 15 residues long. The CDR3 region is CATSDSSRMFDTQYF. The DNA for the CDR3 is TGTGCCACCAGTGATTCGTCTAGAATGTTCGATACGCAGTATTTT.

V usage is TRBV7-2 and J usage is TRBJ2-7; 9 bases match TRBD1. Germline CDR1 and CDR2: SGHTA and FQGNSA. The CDR3 runs 14 residues. V trimming: 5 bases; J trimming: 4 bases; junction bases outside the gene matches: 6. CDR3 DNA: TGTGCCAGCAGCCCGGGACAGGGAAGGTACGAGCAGTACTTC. Protein product: CASSPGQGRYEQYF.

This clone has just a few counts. The chain employs TRBV25-1 and TRBJ1-1; D not resolved. V shed 10 bases and J shed 2 bases, with 11 bases lying between them. Germline V gene sequence: CDR1 MGHDK, CDR2 SYGVNS. The CDR3 spans 12 residues. The CDR3 here is CAIPVPNTEAFF. The CDR3 DNA follows: TGTGCCATCCCCGTCCCCAACACTGAAGCTTTCTTT.

The chain couples TRBV7-9 to TRBJ1-2; 12 nucleotides align to TRBD1. This CDR3 spans 15 amino acids. Germline CDR1 SEHNR, CDR2 FQNEAQ (reference sequence). V lost 3 bases to trimming and J lost 4 bases; unmatched junction nucleotides: 3. The CDR3 spells CASSLGQGAIYGYTF. CDR3 nucleotide sequence: TGTGCCAGCAGCTTGGGACAGGGGGCGATCTATGGCTACACCTTC.

This clone appeared a single time. The rearrangement links TRBV10-3 to TRBJ1-4; possible D gene TRBD1, 6 bases. Trimming shortened V by 6 bases and J by 7 bases, and 15 bases separated the two germline ends. This CDR3 is built from 14 residues. The germline V gene has CDR1 ENHRY and CDR2 SYGVKD. CDR3 residues: CAIRPGGGSEKLFF. CDR3 sequence (DNA): TGTGCCATCAGACCGGGGGGGGGCAGTGAAAAACTGTTTTTT.

The rearrangement joins TRBV7-2 to TRBJ2-3; D perhaps matches TRBD2 (5 bases). The CDR3 runs to 18 residues. Germline CDR1 reads SGHTA; CDR2 reads FQGNSA. Trimming stripped 5 bases from V and 2 bases from J, with 23 bases between. The CDR3 DNA is TGTGCCAGCAGCACTTTTCCCTCGAGTAGCGCTTTCACAGATACGCAGTATTTT. This translates into CASSTFPSSSAFTDTQYF.

This clone was seen a handful of times. The genes are TRBV5-1 and TRBJ1-2; 7 bases are a match to TRBD1. This CDR3 is built from 14 residues. J lost 2 bases, V lost 2 bases, and 3 bases had no gene match. Germline V CDR1 and CDR2: SGHRS, YFSETQ. The chain's CDR3 is CASSLTTGNYGYTF. CDR3 coding DNA: TGCGCCAGCAGCTTAACGACAGGGAACTATGGCTACACCTTC.

The CDR3 spells CASSQATGSNWDNSPLHF. As DNA, the CDR3 is TGCGCCAGCAGCCAAGCCACAGGGTCAAATTGGGATAATTCACCCCTCCACTTT. V is TRBV4-1 and J is TRBJ1-6; perhaps TRBD1 as D (6 bases). Trimming removed 1 base at V and 5 bases at J, with 18 bases between. The germline gives CDR1 MGHRA, CDR2 YSYEKL. The CDR3 is 18 amino acids.

The rearrangement uses TRBV25-1 and TRBJ1-2; tentatively, D is TRBD1 (5 bases). Trimming took 4 bases from V and 5 from J, leaving 11 bases between them. The CDR3 totals 13 residues. Germline V CDR1 and CDR2: MGHDK, SYGVNS. CDR3: CASSGGWGYGYTF. The CDR3 DNA reads as TGTGCCAGCAGTGGGGGCTGGGGTTATGGCTACACCTTC.

This clone has just a few counts. The chain couples TRBV15 to TRBJ2-1; 8 nucleotides agree with TRBD2. The germline CDR1 and CDR2 sequences are LNHNV and YYDKDF (reference sequence). Germline trimming cut 3 bases from V and 4 bases from J; bases unmatched to any gene: 2. The CDR3 runs to 14 residues. In DNA, the CDR3 is TGTGCCACCAGCAGGACTAGCGTTTACAATGAGCAGTTCTTC. This translates into CATSRTSVYNEQFF.